This T cell receptor beta chain emerged from a study of cytomegalovirus exposure and HLA in healthy donors. Looked up from germline, CDR1 is SNHLY and CDR2 is FYNNEI. The CDR3 is 15 amino acids. Trimming took off 0 bases at V and 6 bases at J, with 14 bases between the two ends. 60 Vbeta and 13 Jbeta primers were used in PCR. Here immunoSEQ multiplex PCR was the method, and the copy in TCRdb shows in-frame clones only, minus some. Among roughly 120,000 clones listed, roughly 73% were seen once. Sample: PBMCs. This sequence joins TRBV2 and TRBJ1-1; weak D call: TRBD1 (5 bases). The sequence derives from a man in his 60s in good health and CMV-seropositive. The CDR3 here is CASSEAVARGAEAFF. Written as DNA, the CDR3 is TGTGCCAGCAGTGAAGCGGTGGCGCGGGGGGCTGAAGCTTTCTTT.